This entry is about one TCR beta chain. The antigen it recognizes is unknown. It has no much larger one-base neighbor in the sample; base qualities were not kept. The germline V end is reduced by 5 bases and the J end by 7 bases; junction bases left unmatched: 9. Per the germline V gene, MNHEY is the CDR1 and SVGAGI is the CDR2. From its cysteine to its phenylalanine, the CDR3 spans 14 amino acids. Only the CDR3 DNA stays, 42 bases, in frame from base 1. The cohort consisted of approximately 670 healthy bone marrow donors. Cohort members were all nominally healthy when sampled, although unrecorded immune exposures were likely present. The donor was CMV seropositive and was included in the group of 250 to 300 seropositive cohort members. A peripheral blood sample was provided by each donor, and peripheral blood mononuclear cells were used for TCR beta sequencing. Genomic DNA was extracted from the blood cell samples with the Qiagen DNeasy Blood Extraction Kit.

This sample is drawn from a study of cytomegalovirus exposure and HLA in healthy donors (dated by TCRdb to about 2017). At the level of the whole study: In an earlier analysis of about 560 of the donors, 250 to 300 Gb of sequence data and 100 million or so unique TCR beta sequences from roughly 180 million T cells were reported. An early release that covered 500 to 800 HLA-typed donors contained about 300 gigabases of sequencing data and tens of millions of unique TCR sequences. Of the roughly 400 genotyped donors, over 65% fell in the genetic ancestry cluster associated with self-reported Caucasian donors. The aim of the study was to test whether cataloging public T cell receptors could identify signatures of past pathogen exposure. The study used immunosequencing to profile the T cell repertoires of about 670 subjects and linked those repertoires to cytomegalovirus serostatus. A separate validation cohort of 100 to 150 different subjects was used in addition to the approximately 670-subject first cohort. To predict cytomegalovirus infection status, the study brought together high-throughput TCR immunosequencing, statistical association of individual TCRs with disease status, and machine learning. A later analysis re-analyzed previously published TCR beta repertoires from roughly 690 donors and added high-resolution HLA genotyping to study TCR occurrence patterns. Rather than using new phenotypic data, the later analysis identified candidate immune exposures from TCR beta sequences and from how often those sequences occurred across donors. To decide whether each TCR beta V gene segment behaved as functional or pseudogenic, an earlier analysis of approximately 600 of the donors relied on high-throughput TCR beta sequencing. Donor age, sex, ethnicity and CMV serostatus were collected together with the repertoire data. In a later genetic analysis, genome-wide SNP genotypes for about 55% of the 666 donors were used, and that subset was treated as a discovery cohort. All discovery cohort repertoires had been generated on a single sequencing platform. HLA typing included class I and class II loci at four-digit resolution. The number of donors typed differed by locus, with roughly 620-630 for A, B, C, DRB1 and DQB1, 522 for DQA1, 606 for DPA1, and 400 to 490 for DPB1. Because of strong linkage in the cohort, 4 to 6 DR-DQ haplotypes were treated as single units for association and clustering. Among almost 400 genotyped donors of the cohort, an average of roughly 240,000 unique TCR beta nucleotide sequences were sequenced per donor, 15% to 20% of them non-productive.

The method behind the library was the immunoSEQ multiplex PCR assay. For the multiplex PCR, a mixture combining 60 forward primers for TCR Vbeta segments and 13 reverse primers for TCR Jbeta segments was used. Amplification of the CDR3 region of rearranged TCR beta genes was performed with a multiplex PCR assay on genomic DNA. On the Illumina HiSeq System, the amplified TCR beta libraries were sequenced as 87-base-pair reads. In the authors' own workflow: A later analysis counted about 80 million unique TCR beta chains across the approximately 700 repertoires, and some 12 million of these chains were shared by at least two donors. Raw reads were error-corrected and collapsed into unique sequences by a nearest-neighbor algorithm in which closely related sequences were merged to remove PCR and sequencing errors. V, D and J gene segments were assigned by aligning CDR3 sequences to IMGT reference sequences. Each retained sequence needed at least a six-nucleotide match to both a V gene segment and a J gene segment. A rearrangement counted as productive if the CDR3 had no stop codons and remained in frame with V and J, and every other rearrangement counted as non-productive. Following IMGT convention, CDR3 was defined as the stretch from the second conserved V-encoded cysteine to the conserved J-encoded phenylalanine. The earlier analysis of about 610 of the donors excluded sequences that lacked an unambiguous match to a single V gene segment. In an earlier analysis of several hundred of the donors, V segments were called functional above 56.7% productive rearrangements and were called segregating when the between-donor standard deviation exceeded 5%. A statistical classification framework was built to diagnose cytomegalovirus status from the catalog of TCR beta chain sequences. In a later analysis, V and J genes were assigned by comparing TCR nucleotide sequences against IMGT/GENE-DB human TR gene sequences. In a later analysis, CDR3 sequences and most-parsimonious VDJ recombination scenarios were assigned using the TCRdist pipeline. In a later analysis, each TCR beta chain was defined by its CDR3 amino acid sequence together with its V-gene family, and reads without a unique V-gene family were excluded. To address suspected cross-contamination and a sequencing artifact, a later analysis removed 450 to 700 highly shared, low-generation-probability nucleotide sequences. A later analysis calculated a clonal expansion index for each public chain from normalized within-repertoire ranks of inferred template counts. Generation probabilities in a later analysis came from a VDJ recombination model fitted to out-of-frame rearrangements, and those results were checked against IGoR. Hypergeometric tests were used in a later analysis to score TCR-TCR, TCR-HLA and TCR-CMV co-occurrence, with a repertoire-size bias correction applied to the TCR pairs. A later analysis estimated false discovery rates by permuting HLA or CMV assignments 20 times. In a later analysis, co-occurring TCRs were grouped using DBSCAN, with TCRdist sequence similarity added in when clustering inside HLA-allele-positive subsets. Repertoires with fewer than 30,000 or more than 120,000 public chains, plus five repertoires with anomalous nucleotide sharing, were excluded from co-occurrence clustering. As stored in TCRdb, this immuneACCESS dataset retains in-frame rearrangements with V and J assigned. A fraction of the clones does not appear; measured against another copy, unresolved V genes explain less than half of the discrepancy, and the remainder lacks a known reason. That table is the source of V, J and clone size, and D and trimming were worked out from the DNA. This sample has about 150,000 clones in its table, and about 80% of those were observed once. 1% of the sample rests with the top ten.

What the research found in general, with its limitations: CMV serostatus was the only immune exposure information available for the cohort. In the study, around 160 TCR beta chains were listed as associated with cytomegalovirus. The classifier was reported to diagnose cytomegalovirus status with high specificity and sensitivity in both the original cohort and the validation cohort. Most CMV-associated TCR beta chains appeared to be HLA-restricted in a later analysis, and the HLA associations seemed to be driven largely by CMV exposure. A further reported finding was that TCR beta sequences accurately predicted the HLA-A and HLA-B alleles for most subjects in the first cohort. In a later genetic analysis, a missense DCLRE1C variant was associated with V-gene and J-gene trimming of TCR beta chains, and the association was replicated in an independent cohort. Most TCR sequences were seen in very few donors, while some public TCRs were found in many individuals. Some IMGT-functional V segments, including TRBV6-2 and TRBV6-3, could not be told apart with the 87-base-pair reads, so those segments were excluded. In vitro tests confirmed that a few of the cytomegalovirus-associated TCR beta chains recognize cytomegalovirus antigens. Correlated functional status among segregating V segments might reflect linkage disequilibrium, but an unknown experimental factor could not be ruled out. According to a later genetic analysis, donors in an Asian-associated ancestry cluster had fewer N-insertions in productive TCRs than the roughly 660-donor mean. A later analysis associated 16,951 TCR beta sequences with specific HLA alleles at a false discovery rate of 0.05. Sequencing depth was assumed to be roughly uniform across donors in the presence/absence analyses, though that assumption may not hold. The sequencing pipeline was judged likely to have produced a cluster of highly shared sequence variants as a technical artifact. Because counts were too low, 15 to 20 rarely observed V segments, including chromosome 9 orphons, were excluded from the earlier analysis of around 590 of the donors. The authors suggested that the approach could potentially be generalized to other disease states and immunological phenotypes. Because HLA typing was unavailable for some donors at each locus, only the typed subset was used in association tests. Compared with equally common non-associated chains, HLA-associated TCR beta chains in a later analysis were more clonally expanded and had lower generation probabilities. When HLA alleles, especially DR and DQ, strongly co-occurred, attributing TCR associations to individual alleles was difficult. In an earlier analysis of some 540 of the donors, most TCR beta V segments appeared in productive rearrangements about 87% or about 30% of the time, broadly matching IMGT annotations. According to a later analysis, TCR association rates differed among HLA loci, with DRB1 alleles showing the most associated TCRs and HLA-C alleles showing the fewest. In this cohort, only TCR beta chains were sequenced, and detectable features were limited by the absence of alpha or paired-chain data. A later analysis reported that several top co-occurrence clusters appeared linked to parvovirus B19, influenza, CMV and Epstein-Barr virus.

This receptor chain uses TRBV6-5 and TRBJ2-7, and 9 junction bases match TRBD1. Sequenced sample: PBMCs. This sequence was found in a woman aged 45-60 years in good health and CMV-seropositive. CDR3 loop: CASSTDRGTGEQYF. Here is the DNA: TGTGCCAGCAGTACCGACAGGGGGACGGGGGAGCAGTACTTC.